A single sample gave rise to the 20 T cell receptor beta chains below, sequenced in a study of monozygotic twins with inflammatory bowel disease. No DNA is given; TCRdb re-called the 5' RACE reads and lists each CDR3 protein once. Its clone listing holds about 170,000 distinct CDR3 sequences. The specimen sequenced was blood. These receptors were taken from a human donor with ulcerative colitis or Crohn's disease, or a healthy co-twin of an affected twin (not recorded which).

The chain recombines TRBV7-3 with TRBJ2-6; as DNA is missing, the TRBD2 call by TCRdb cannot be tested. This CDR3 has 19 residues. The V gene's germline CDR1 is SGHTA and CDR2 FQGTGA. This CDR3 reads CASSSPPRGLISGANVLTF.

The chain links TRBV28 to TRBJ2-2; TCRdb names TRBD1, which stays unverified in the absence of DNA. The CDR3 runs 12 residues. Germline loops: CDR1 MDHEN, CDR2 SYDVKM. The CDR3 is CASRTGFRELFF.

The chain carries TRBV29-1 and TRBJ2-7. CDR1 and CDR2 from the germline V gene are SQVTM and ANQGSEA. CDR3 length: 14 amino acids. The CDR3 loop is CSVEMARGSYEQYF.

This rearrangement joins TRBV29-1 to TRBJ2-1. Germline V gene data show CDR1 as SQVTM and CDR2 as ANQGSEA. CDR3 length: 13 residues. CDR3 sequence: CSVLEVASGEQFF.

The chain carries TRBV9 and TRBJ2-1; TCRdb designates TRBD2, a call that cannot be tested without DNA. The V gene's germline CDR1 is SGDLS and CDR2 YYNGEE. CDR3 size: 14 residues. CDR3: CASSVAASANEQFF. Full variable domain (rest looked up from reference TRBV9 and TRBJ2-1): DSGVTQTPKHLITATGQRVTLRCSPRSGDLSVYWYQQSLDQGLQFLIQYYNGEERAKGNILERFSAQQFPDLHSELNLSSLELGDSALYFCASSVAASANEQFFGPGTRLTVL.

V gene TRBV5-1 combines with J gene TRBJ2-7; TCRdb's D call, TRBD1, is unchecked because there is no DNA. CDR1 and CDR2 (germline): SGHRS, YFSETQ. This CDR3 contains 16 residues. The CDR3 loop is CASSLRGDQPAYEQYF.

This chain connects TRBV20-1 to TRBJ2-7; TCRdb lists TRBD1, though no DNA is available to test this call. In germline, CDR1 is DFQATT, CDR2 SNEGSKA (reference sequence). This CDR3 region has 12 residues. The CDR3 sequence: CSAQDMAYEQYF.

The chain uses TRBV10-1 and TRBJ1-4; TCRdb outputs TRBD1, but without DNA this stays unchecked. CDR1 and CDR2 (germline): WNHNN, SYGVQD (reference sequence). The length of the CDR3 is 19 residues. The CDR3 spells CAIKAVLGRRICTNEKLFF.

This chain joins TRBV20-1 and TRBJ1-3. This CDR3 region has 15 residues. Germline V gene lookup returns CDR1 DFQATT and CDR2 SNEGSKA (reference sequence). The CDR3 loop is CSARDHVFPGNTIYF.

This chain joins TRBV28 and TRBJ2-4. From germline, CDR1 is MDHEN and CDR2 SYDVKM. This CDR3 has 15 residues. CDR3: CASSLFALAKNMQYF.

This chain joins TRBV12-3 or TRBV12-4 and TRBJ2-3; TCRdb's D gene call, TRBD1, goes unchecked for lack of DNA. This CDR3 region has 14 residues. The CDR3 here is CASSLGQGRDTQYF.

This chain joins TRBV5-1 and TRBJ1-2; without DNA, the TCRdb call of TRBD1 cannot be checked. From germline, CDR1 is SGHRS and CDR2 YFSETQ. CDR3 size: 15 residues. CDR3 amino acids: CASSLSQGLNYGYTF.

This rearrangement joins TRBV30 to TRBJ1-1. The CDR3 consists of 14 residues. CDR1 is GTSNPN, CDR2 SVGIG, per germline (reference sequence). This CDR3 is CAWRSTLANTEAFF.

J is TRBJ2-1 and V is TRBV7-3; the D call from TCRdb, TRBD2, cannot be confirmed without DNA. This CDR3 contains 15 residues. Per germline, CDR1 SGHTA and CDR2 FQGTGA. The CDR3: CASSTTSGSYNEQFF.

This chain's CDR3 is CASPPSGREFYNEQFF. This chain links TRBV28 with TRBJ2-1; TCRdb names TRBD2, which stays unverified in the absence of DNA. Germline CDR1 is MDHEN and CDR2 is SYDVKM. This CDR3 is built from 16 residues. Complete variable domain (other parts from reference TRBV28 and TRBJ2-1): DVKVTQSSRYLVKRTGEKVFLECVQDMDHENMFWYRQDPGLGLRLIYFSYDVKMKEKGDIPEGYSVSREKKERFSLILESASTNQTSMYLCASPPSGREFYNEQFFGPGTRLTVL.

J is TRBJ1-5 and V is TRBV28. The germline V gene has CDR1 MDHEN and CDR2 SYDVKM. This CDR3 has 14 residues. CDR3 protein: CASIPWGGGQPQHF. Drawing the rest from reference TRBV28 and TRBJ1-5, the complete variable domain is DVKVTQSSRYLVKRTGEKVFLECVQDMDHENMFWYRQDPGLGLRLIYFSYDVKMKEKGDIPEGYSVSREKKERFSLILESASTNQTSMYLCASIPWGGGQPQHFGDGTRLSIL.

The rearrangement joins TRBV5-1 to TRBJ1-4; the D gene TCRdb calls, TRBD1, cannot be checked with no DNA. Germline CDR1 and CDR2: SGHRS and YFSETQ. The length of the CDR3 is 14 residues. This CDR3 is CASRIGTGSEKLFF.

The chain combines TRBV3-1 with TRBJ2-3. The CDR3 sequence is 12 residues long. CDR1 and CDR2 (germline): LGHDT, YNNKEL (reference sequence). CDR3: CASSQDHNTQYF.

This rearrangement joins TRBV6-2 or TRBV6-3 to TRBJ2-7; without DNA, the TCRdb call of TRBD2 cannot be checked. The CDR3 spans 16 residues. Germline V gives CDR1 MNHEY, CDR2 SVGEGT. CDR3 sequence: CASSYRLAWAVYEQYF.

The rearrangement links TRBV12-3 or TRBV12-4 to TRBJ2-7. This CDR3 is built from 14 residues. The CDR3 sequence: CASSFREISYEQYF.